These 4 T cell receptor beta chains share one sample of origin, sequenced in a study of neoadjuvant anti-PD-1 for oral cavity cancer. The method was immunoSEQ multiplex PCR; TCRdb's version includes in-frame clones alone and lacks a portion of them. The table shows 60,000 to 75,000 clones, with 70% to 85% occurring only once. Material: PBMCs, obtained before nivolumab (anti-PD-1) treatment. Every receptor here comes from a person aged 35 to 85 with oral cavity squamous cell carcinoma.

This chain connects TRBV6-1 to TRBJ1-5, with D perhaps matching TRBD1 (5 bases). V was cut by 1 base and J by 5 bases, with 15 bases left in between. Germline V lookup: CDR1 MNHNS, CDR2 SASEGT. The CDR3 contains 16 residues. The DNA of the CDR3 is TGTGCCAGCAGTGAAGTTGGCGGGGCGGGGTATCAGCCCCAGCATTTT. This codes for CASSEVGGAGYQPQHF.

The chain has TRBV4-1 and TRBJ1-4; 7 bases are a match to TRBD1. CDR3 size: 15 residues. From germline, CDR1 is MGHRA and CDR2 YSYEKL. After removal of 4 bases from V and 1 base from J, the junction contained 3 bases not matched to a gene. CDR3 protein: CASSRQGITNEKLFF. In DNA, the CDR3 is TGCGCCAGCAGCCGACAGGGTATAACTAATGAAAAACTGTTTTTT.

CDR3 loop: CASSVLPRTLYTF. As DNA, the CDR3 is TGTGCCAGCAGTGTCCTACCCAGGACCCTCTACACCTTC. This rearrangement joins TRBV6-1 to TRBJ1-2; no firm D call. CDR1 MNHNS and CDR2 SASEGT come from the germline V gene. Trimming took off 4 bases at V and 10 bases at J, with 16 bases between the two ends. The CDR3 sequence is 13 residues long.

V gene TRBV18 combines with J gene TRBJ2-7; D remains unclear. Per germline, CDR1 KGHSH and CDR2 LQKENI. The V gene lost 3 bases and the J gene lost 0 bases, with 6 bases spanning the gap. The CDR3 is made up of 13 amino acids. This chain's CDR3 is CASSPSSSYEQYF. The DNA of the CDR3 is TGTGCCAGCTCACCCTCGAGCTCCTACGAGCAGTACTTC.